The 15 T cell receptor beta chains below all came from one sample that was sequenced in a study of human T cells and chemical hapten exposure. The time point is: patch test 1, 2 weeks after DPC sensitization. Regarding treatment: therapeutic diphenylcyclopropenone sensitization with weekly scalp DPC. TCRdb fed the RACE reads into MiXCR, producing one record per CDR3 protein. The sample has some 340,000 distinct CDR3 sequences; about 7% are singletons. This specimen was whole blood, taken in connection with sensitization to the hapten diphenylcyclopropenone (DPC). The source is a young woman with alopecia areata. Some clones in this sample may be carry-over from other donors' samples.

This clonotype was seen at least ten times. The chain uses TRBV19 and TRBJ2-5; D unresolved. Trimming shortened V by 4 bases and J by 0 bases, and 12 bases separated the two germline ends. The CDR3 extends over 15 amino acids. Germline CDR1 reads LNHDA; CDR2 reads SQIVND (reference sequence). CDR3 in amino acids: CASSTLDKDQETQYF. CDR3 in DNA: TGTGCCAGTAGTACCCTCGATAAAGACCAAGAGACCCAGTACTTC. The full variable domain, with the rest looked up from reference TRBV19 and TRBJ2-5, is DGGITQSPKYLFRKEGQNVTLSCEQNLNHDAMYWYRQDPGQGLRLIYYSQIVNDFQKGDIAEGYSVSREKKESFPLTVTSAQKNPTAFYLCASSTLDKDQETQYFGPGTRLLVL.

This clonotype was seen at least ten times. The rearrangement uses TRBV10-3 and TRBJ2-3, with D perhaps TRBD1 or TRBD2 (5 bases each). The CDR3 consists of 15 residues. CDR1 is ENHRY and CDR2 is SYGVKD in the germline V gene. The V end was cut by 3 bases, the J end by 0 bases, with 10 bases between. Written as DNA, the CDR3 is TGTGCCATCAGTGACCGGGACCGAAGCACAGATACGCAGTATTTT. Translation gives CAISDRDRSTDTQYF.

J is TRBJ1-1 and V is TRBV7-2; D remains ambiguous. This CDR3 spans 14 amino acids. Germline V gives CDR1 SGHTA, CDR2 FQGNSA. V lost 2 bases and J 2 bases, leaving 9 bases between the germline ends. The CDR3 sequence: CASSLSLANTEAFF. The CDR3 DNA sequence: TGTGCCAGCAGCTTATCGCTGGCCAACACTGAAGCTTTCTTT.

The chain links TRBV4-3 to TRBJ1-2; 7 bases are a match to TRBD1. Trimming removed 4 bases from V and 8 bases from J; junction bases left unmatched: 13. The CDR3 spans 15 residues. The germline V gene has CDR1 LGHNA and CDR2 YSLEER. This CDR3 is CASSRLTGEGGGYTF. CDR3 DNA sequence: TGCGCCAGCAGCCGGTTAACAGGGGAAGGCGGCGGCTACACCTTC.

This rearrangement joins TRBV28 to TRBJ2-2, with D possibly matching TRBD2 (7 bases). The CDR3 has 15 residues. Germline-derived CDR1 and CDR2 are MDHEN and SYDVKM. V lost 7 bases and J lost 4, with 16 bases in between. CDR3 protein: CASTLGGPATGELFF. As DNA, the CDR3 is TGTGCCAGCACCCTGGGGGGGCCGGCCACCGGGGAGCTGTTTTTT.

This clonotype has a count of ten or more. The gene calls are TRBV29-1 and TRBJ2-4; 7 bases match TRBD2. The V gene's germline CDR1 is SQVTM and CDR2 ANQGSEA. This CDR3 is 16 amino acids long. V gave up 5 bases and J gave up 2 bases; unmatched junction bases: 12. The chain's CDR3 is CSVFIAGVMTKNIQYF. CDR3 bases: TGCAGCGTTTTTATTGCGGGAGTTATGACCAAAAACATTCAGTACTTC.

This clonotype has ten or more counts. The chain couples TRBV3-1 to TRBJ1-2; TRBD1 matches at 8 bases. The V and J ends lost 4 bases and 0 bases, in that order; junction bases with no gene match: 1. This CDR3 has 14 residues. Germline CDR1 is LGHDT and CDR2 is YNNKEL (reference sequence). DNA for the CDR3: TGTGCCAGCAGCCGGACAGGGTCTAACTATGGCTACACCTTC. This codes for CASSRTGSNYGYTF.

This chain joins TRBV6-1 and TRBJ2-3, with 15 bases aligning to TRBD2. The CDR3 length is 20 residues. The junction had 10 bases not matched to a gene; V was cut back by 3 bases and J by 0 bases. CDR1 MNHNS and CDR2 SASEGT come from the germline V gene. In nucleotides, the CDR3 is TGTGCCAGCAGTGAGTTTAAGGGACTAGCGGGGGGACCCAGCACAGATACGCAGTATTTT. Translating gives CASSEFKGLAGGPSTDTQYF.

This clonotype was observed a handful of times. The chain is built from TRBV9 and TRBJ2-7, with D perhaps matching TRBD2 (6 bases). Trimming pared 0 bases from V and 2 bases from J, leaving 12 bases between. The CDR3 loop spans 15 amino acids. Germline lookup yields CDR1 SGDLS and CDR2 YYNGEE. The CDR3 loop is CASSVEGTGAYEQYF. In DNA form, the CDR3 reads TGTGCCAGCAGCGTAGAAGGAACGGGGGCCTACGAGCAGTACTTC. The whole variable domain, filled in from reference TRBV9 and TRBJ2-7, reads DSGVTQTPKHLITATGQRVTLRCSPRSGDLSVYWYQQSLDQGLQFLIQYYNGEERAKGNILERFSAQQFPDLHSELNLSSLELGDSALYFCASSVEGTGAYEQYFGPGTRLTVT.

V gene TRBV7-3 combines with J gene TRBJ1-1, with 7 bases matching TRBD1. The germline V gene encodes CDR1 SGHTA and CDR2 FQGTGA. Losses at the gene ends were 4 bases for V and 3 bases for J; bases not matched to a gene: 5. The CDR3 runs to 14 residues. CDR3 loop: CASSYTGVYTEAFF. CDR3 bases: TGTGCCAGCAGCTATACAGGGGTGTACACTGAAGCTTTCTTT.

The CDR3 here is CASSYKTGLPEAFF. CDR3 sequence (DNA): TGTGCCAGCAGTTACAAGACAGGCCTCCCTGAAGCTTTCTTT. The chain links TRBV6-5 to TRBJ1-1; perhaps TRBD1 as D (6 bases). The CDR3 has 14 residues. Germline CDR1 and CDR2: MNHEY and SVGAGI. V dropped 2 bases and J dropped 6 bases, with 13 bases sitting between them.

The chain links TRBV9 to TRBJ2-5; D uncertain. The CDR3 contains 15 residues. V lost 0 bases, J lost 3 bases, and 12 bases lay in between. Germline V CDR1 and CDR2: SGDLS, YYNGEE. CDR3 loop: CASSVGKGFEETQYF. The CDR3 nucleotides are TGTGCCAGCAGCGTAGGAAAAGGGTTTGAAGAGACCCAGTACTTC.

This clonotype was recorded a few times. J is TRBJ1-3 and V is TRBV2; a weak D match, TRBD1 (5 bases). The CDR3 loop spans 15 amino acids. V lost 6 bases to trimming and J lost 0 bases, with 12 bases between them. Germline V lookup: CDR1 SNHLY, CDR2 FYNNEI. The CDR3 loop is CASSADTYSGNTIYF. CDR3 in DNA: TGTGCCAGCAGCGCGGACACCTACTCTGGAAACACCATATATTTT.

Ten or more counts support this clonotype. The V and J genes are TRBV7-9 and TRBJ2-5; TRBD2 matches at 15 bases. The germline V gene encodes CDR1 SEHNR and CDR2 FQNEAQ (reference sequence). The CDR3 is 17 residues long. The trim removed 4 bases at V and 5 bases at J, leaving 8 bases unmatched. CDR3 DNA sequence: TGTGCCAGCAGCTCCAGCGGACTAGCGGGGGGGCCCGAGACCCAGTACTTC. It yields the protein CASSSSGLAGGPETQYF.

The table lists this clonotype with a few counts. In DNA, the CDR3 is TGTGCCAGCTCACCTAATAGCGGGGGTCCCCAGTACTTC. Amino acids: CASSPNSGGPQYF. This chain connects TRBV18 to TRBJ2-5, with TRBD2 matching 9 bases. CDR1 is KGHSH and CDR2 is LQKENI in the germline V gene. This CDR3 spans 13 amino acids. The ends lost 3 bases at V and 9 bases at J; junction bases unmatched: 5.